These 9 T cell receptor beta chains came from one sample sequenced in a study of blood T cell repertoires in COVID-19. Profiling relied on immunoSEQ multiplex PCR, and the TCRdb table lists in-frame clones only, not all of them. The sample contains almost 55,000 clones, over 80% of which appear only once. Sequencing used peripheral blood. The origin of the receptors is a human donor in a cohort sampled during active COVID-19.

The J gene is TRBJ1-1, the V gene TRBV6-5, with D unresolved. The V end lost 2 bases, the J end lost 4 bases, and 11 bases lay between the germline ends. CDR1 is MNHEY, CDR2 SVGAGI, per germline. This CDR3 region has 14 residues. In DNA form, the CDR3 reads TGTGCCAGCAGTTACGGTCATACGGGCACTGAAGCTTTCTTT. Residues: CASSYGHTGTEAFF.

This chain joins TRBV10-1 and TRBJ2-2, with TRBD1 identical over 9 bases. V shed 4 bases and J 3 bases; nucleotides not matched to a gene: 12. CDR1 is WNHNN and CDR2 is SYGVQD in the germline V gene (reference sequence). CDR3 size: 18 residues. CDR3 nucleotides: TGCGCCAGCAGTGGAACGGGACAGGGAAAGAACTACACCGGGGAGCTGTTTTTT. This codes for CASSGTGQGKNYTGELFF.

This chain joins TRBV5-1 and TRBJ2-5, with D perhaps matching TRBD2 (6 bases). The V gene lost 4 bases and the J gene lost 5 bases, with 15 bases spanning the gap. CDR1 is SGHRS and CDR2 is YFSETQ in the germline V gene. This CDR3 spans 14 amino acids. The CDR3 DNA is TGCGCCAGCAGCCCTGAGCCTAGCGTGGAGACCCAGTACTTC. Translated, it gives CASSPEPSVETQYF.

J is TRBJ1-5 and V is TRBV6-2 or TRBV6-3; 8 bases are a match to TRBD1. CDR1 and CDR2 from the germline V gene are MNHEY and SVGEGT. Trimming at V came to 5 bases and at J to 4 bases, leaving 7 bases not matched to a gene. The CDR3 spans 15 residues. The CDR3 protein is CASSRTGIRNQPQHF. In DNA form, the CDR3 reads TGTGCCAGCAGTCGGACAGGGATTCGGAATCAGCCCCAGCATTTT.

The chain is built from TRBV14 and TRBJ2-1; TRBD1 aligns across 9 bases. CDR3 length: 18 amino acids. Germline CDR1 is SGHDN and CDR2 is FVKESK. V was clipped by 3 bases and J by 7 bases; unmatched bases: 16. The CDR3 DNA reads TGTGCCAGCAGCCAGCTCCCAACAGGGGGCGATCTTTCGAATGAGCAGTTCTTC. As protein: CASSQLPTGGDLSNEQFF.

V usage is TRBV5-6 and J usage is TRBJ2-7; perhaps TRBD2 as D (7 bases). Trimming removed 3 bases from V and 3 bases from J, with 22 bases in between. CDR1 SGHDT and CDR2 YYEEEE come from the germline V gene. The CDR3 runs to 17 residues. CDR3: CASSSWARGALSYEQYF. The CDR3 DNA follows: TGTGCCAGCAGCTCTTGGGCCCGGGGGGCCCTAAGCTACGAGCAGTACTTC.

This rearrangement joins TRBV7-9 to TRBJ1-4, with 7 bases aligning to TRBD1. CDR1 is SEHNR, CDR2 FQNEAQ, per germline (reference sequence). This CDR3 comprises 16 residues. V dropped 3 bases and J dropped 3; count of bases not matched to a gene: 7. The CDR3 region has the DNA TGTGCCAGCAGCTTTTACAGGGGCGATCCTAATGAAAAACTGTTTTTT. Protein product: CASSFYRGDPNEKLFF. Based on the CDR3 plus reference TRBV7-9 and TRBJ1-4, the full variable domain is DTGVSQNPRHKITKRGQNVTFRCDPISEHNRLYWYRQTLGQGPEFLTYFQNEAQLEKSRLLSDRFSAERPKGSFSTLEIQRTEQGDSAMYLCASSFYRGDPNEKLFFGSGTQLSVL.

The rearrangement joins TRBV5-1 to TRBJ1-3; D is perhaps TRBD1 (6 bases). Trimming removed 4 bases at V and 3 bases at J, with 14 bases between. The CDR3 extends over 15 amino acids. Germline CDR1 and CDR2: SGHRS and YFSETQ. The DNA of the CDR3 is TGCGCCAGCAGCCCCACCCCACAGGGTGGAAACACCATATATTTT. Its protein is CASSPTPQGGNTIYF.

The chain employs TRBV3-1 (or the pseudogene TRBV3-2) and TRBJ2-3; 10 bases align to TRBD2. Trimming cost V 4 bases and J 4 bases; bases outside gene matches: 11. This CDR3 is built from 17 residues. Germline assignment: CDR1 LGHDT and CDR2 YNNKEL (reference sequence). CDR3 sequence (DNA): TGTGCCAGCAGCCCCTACTCTAGCGGGAGAAGGGCAGATACGCAGTATTTT. Translating it yields CASSPYSSGRRADTQYF.